Listed here is a single T cell receptor beta chain. The CDR3 loop spans 17 amino acids. Germline V gives CDR1 SGHRS, CDR2 YFSETQ. The V gene end was trimmed by 4 bases and the J gene end by 1 base; junction bases not matched to a gene: 9. Here immunoSEQ multiplex PCR was the method, and the copy in TCRdb shows in-frame clones only, minus some. The sample gives fewer than 85,000 clones, about nine tenths of which show up once; nearly 6% is in the top ten. Time point given: blood 4 weeks post-SBRT, at nephrectomy. The treatment here: 15 Gy SBRT to primary tumor, nephrectomy 4 weeks later. The record originates from a study of radiation and T cells in renal cell carcinoma.

The chain uses TRBV5-1 and TRBJ2-2, with 8 positions matching TRBD1. The clonotype comes from a woman aged 70 to 79 with renal cell carcinoma. Sequenced material: blood, taken from a patient whose treatment included radiotherapy and nephrectomy. CDR3 sequence: CASSRWTGTGNTGELFF. In nucleotides, the CDR3 is TGCGCCAGCAGCCGGTGGACCGGGACAGGGAACACCGGGGAGCTGTTTTTT.